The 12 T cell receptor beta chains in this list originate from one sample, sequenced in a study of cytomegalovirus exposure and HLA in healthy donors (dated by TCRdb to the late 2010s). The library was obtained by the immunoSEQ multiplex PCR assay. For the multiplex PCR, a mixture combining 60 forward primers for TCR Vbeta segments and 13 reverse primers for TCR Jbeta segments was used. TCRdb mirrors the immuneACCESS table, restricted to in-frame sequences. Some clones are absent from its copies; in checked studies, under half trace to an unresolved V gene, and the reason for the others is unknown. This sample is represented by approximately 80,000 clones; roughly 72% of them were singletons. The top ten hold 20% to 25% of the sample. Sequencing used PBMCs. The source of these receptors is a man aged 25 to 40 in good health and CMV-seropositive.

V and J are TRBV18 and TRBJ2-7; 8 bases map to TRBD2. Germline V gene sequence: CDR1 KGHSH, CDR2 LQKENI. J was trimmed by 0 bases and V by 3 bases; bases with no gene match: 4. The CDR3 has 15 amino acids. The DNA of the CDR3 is TGTGCCAGCTCACCCCAGCGGGGGAGCTCCTACGAGCAGTACTTC. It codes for CASSPQRGSSYEQYF. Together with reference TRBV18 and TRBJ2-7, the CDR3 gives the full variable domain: NAGVMQNPRHLVRRRGQEARLRCSPMKGHSHVYWYRQLPEEGLKFMVYLQKENIIDESGMPKERFSAEFPKEGPSILRIQQVVRGDSAAYFCASSPQRGSSYEQYFGPGTRLTVT.

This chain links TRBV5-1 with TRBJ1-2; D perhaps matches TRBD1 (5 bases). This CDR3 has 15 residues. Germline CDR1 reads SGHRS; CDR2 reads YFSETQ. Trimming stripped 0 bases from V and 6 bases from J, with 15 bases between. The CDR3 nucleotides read TGCGCCAGCAGCTTGGGAGACAGCCTGGCCGATGGCTACACCTTC. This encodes CASSLGDSLADGYTF.

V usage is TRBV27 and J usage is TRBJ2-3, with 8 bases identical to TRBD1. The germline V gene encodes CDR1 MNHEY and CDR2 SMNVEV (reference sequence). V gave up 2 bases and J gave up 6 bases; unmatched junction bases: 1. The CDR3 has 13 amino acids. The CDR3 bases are TGTGCCAGCAGTTTAGACAGGGGTGATACGCAGTATTTT. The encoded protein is CASSLDRGDTQYF.

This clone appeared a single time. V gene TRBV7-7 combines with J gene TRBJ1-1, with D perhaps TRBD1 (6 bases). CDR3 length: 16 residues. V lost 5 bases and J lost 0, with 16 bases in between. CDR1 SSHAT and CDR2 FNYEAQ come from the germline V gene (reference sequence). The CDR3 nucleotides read TGTGCCAGCAGCCGCGTGACAGGCAGCATGAACACTGAAGCTTTCTTT. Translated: CASSRVTGSMNTEAFF.

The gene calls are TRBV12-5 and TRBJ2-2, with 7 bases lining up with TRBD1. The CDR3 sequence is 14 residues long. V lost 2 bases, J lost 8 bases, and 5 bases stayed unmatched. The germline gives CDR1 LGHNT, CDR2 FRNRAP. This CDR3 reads CASGLFGTAGELFF. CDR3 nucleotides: TGTGCTAGTGGTTTGTTCGGGACAGCTGGGGAGCTGTTTTTT. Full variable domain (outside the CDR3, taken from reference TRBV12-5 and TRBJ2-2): DARVTQTPRHKVTEMGQEVTMRCQPILGHNTVFWYRQTMMQGLELLAYFRNRAPLDDSGMPKDRFSAEMPDATLATLKIQPSEPRDSAVYFCASGLFGTAGELFFGEGSRLTVL.

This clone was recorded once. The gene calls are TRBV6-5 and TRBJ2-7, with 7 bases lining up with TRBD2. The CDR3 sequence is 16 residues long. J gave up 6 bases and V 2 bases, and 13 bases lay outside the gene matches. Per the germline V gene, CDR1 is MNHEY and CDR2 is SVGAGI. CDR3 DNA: TGTGCCAGCAGTTACGATAGGGAGGGTTCCCAGGGCGAGCAGTACTTC. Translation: CASSYDREGSQGEQYF.

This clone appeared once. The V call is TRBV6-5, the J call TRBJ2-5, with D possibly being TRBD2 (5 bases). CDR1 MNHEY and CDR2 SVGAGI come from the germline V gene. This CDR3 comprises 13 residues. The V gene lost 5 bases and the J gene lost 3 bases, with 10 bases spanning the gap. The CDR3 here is CASSVAPKETQYF. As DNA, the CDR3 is TGTGCCAGCAGTGTAGCGCCAAAAGAGACCCAGTACTTC.

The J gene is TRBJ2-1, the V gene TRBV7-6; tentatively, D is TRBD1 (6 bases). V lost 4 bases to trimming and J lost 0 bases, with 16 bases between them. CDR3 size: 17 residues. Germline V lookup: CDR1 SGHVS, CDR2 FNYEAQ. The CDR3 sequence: CASSSSTPGASYNEQFF. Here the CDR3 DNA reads TGTGCCAGCAGCTCGTCAACCCCAGGGGCCTCCTACAATGAGCAGTTCTTC.

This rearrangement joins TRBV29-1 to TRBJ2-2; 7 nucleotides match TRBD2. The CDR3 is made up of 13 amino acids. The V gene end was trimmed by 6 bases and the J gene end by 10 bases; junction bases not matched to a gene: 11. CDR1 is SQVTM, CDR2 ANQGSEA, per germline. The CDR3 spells CSVLSPGRVELFF. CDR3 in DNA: TGCAGCGTCCTCAGCCCGGGGAGGGTGGAGCTGTTTTTT.

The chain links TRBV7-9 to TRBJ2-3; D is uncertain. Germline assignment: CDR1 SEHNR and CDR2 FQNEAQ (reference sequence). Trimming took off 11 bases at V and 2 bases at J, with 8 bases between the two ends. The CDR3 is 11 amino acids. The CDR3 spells CALEATDTQYF. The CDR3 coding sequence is TGTGCCCTCGAGGCCACAGATACGCAGTATTTT.

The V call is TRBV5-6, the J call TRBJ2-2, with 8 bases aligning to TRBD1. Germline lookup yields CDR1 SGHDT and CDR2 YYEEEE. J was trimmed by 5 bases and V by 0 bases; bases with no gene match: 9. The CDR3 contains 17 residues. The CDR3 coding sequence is TGTGCCAGCAGCTTGGCCGGGACAGGACCCAGGACCGGGGAGCTGTTTTTT. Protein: CASSLAGTGPRTGELFF. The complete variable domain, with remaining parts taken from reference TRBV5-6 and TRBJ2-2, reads DAGVTQSPTHLIKTRGQQVTLRCSPKSGHDTVSWYQQALGQGPQFIFQYYEEEERQRGNFPDRFSGHQFPNYSSELNVNALLLGDSALYLCASSLAGTGPRTGELFFGEGSRLTVL.

CDR3 amino acids: CASSHSGRFNTEAFF. The DNA of the CDR3 is TGTGCCAGCAGCCACAGCGGCAGATTTAACACTGAAGCTTTCTTT. The chain is built from TRBV14 and TRBJ1-1, with no clear D. This CDR3 is built from 15 residues. From germline, CDR1 is SGHDN and CDR2 FVKESK. Trimming cost V 3 bases and J 2 bases, with 13 bases left between them.